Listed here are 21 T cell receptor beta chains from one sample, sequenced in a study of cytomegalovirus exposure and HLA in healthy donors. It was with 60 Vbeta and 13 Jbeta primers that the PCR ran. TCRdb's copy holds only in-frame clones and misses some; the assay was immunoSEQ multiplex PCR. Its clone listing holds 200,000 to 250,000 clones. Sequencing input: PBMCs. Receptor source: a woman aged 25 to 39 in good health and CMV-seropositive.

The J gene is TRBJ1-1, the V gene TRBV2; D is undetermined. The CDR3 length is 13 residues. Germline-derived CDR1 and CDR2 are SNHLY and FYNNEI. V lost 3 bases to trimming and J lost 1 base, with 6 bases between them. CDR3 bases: TGTGCCAGCAGTGATTTCGGGAACACTGAAGCTTTCTTT. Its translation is CASSDFGNTEAFF.

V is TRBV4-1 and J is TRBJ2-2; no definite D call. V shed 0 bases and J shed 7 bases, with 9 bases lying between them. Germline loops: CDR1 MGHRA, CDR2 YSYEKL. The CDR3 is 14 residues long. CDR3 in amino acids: CASSQEIRVGELFF. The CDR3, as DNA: TGCGCCAGCAGCCAAGAAATTCGAGTCGGGGAGCTGTTTTTT.

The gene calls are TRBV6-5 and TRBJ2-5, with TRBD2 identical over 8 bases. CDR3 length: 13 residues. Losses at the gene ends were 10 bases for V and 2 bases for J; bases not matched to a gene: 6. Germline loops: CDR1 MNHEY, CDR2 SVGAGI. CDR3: CATQTSVQETQYF. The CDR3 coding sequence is TGTGCCACCCAGACTAGCGTACAAGAGACCCAGTACTTC.

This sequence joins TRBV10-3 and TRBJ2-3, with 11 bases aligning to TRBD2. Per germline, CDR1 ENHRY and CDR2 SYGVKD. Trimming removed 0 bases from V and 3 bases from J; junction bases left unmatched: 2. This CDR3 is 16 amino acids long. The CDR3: CAISESIAGGTDTQYF. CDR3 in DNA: TGTGCCATCAGTGAGTCAATAGCGGGAGGGACAGATACGCAGTATTTT.

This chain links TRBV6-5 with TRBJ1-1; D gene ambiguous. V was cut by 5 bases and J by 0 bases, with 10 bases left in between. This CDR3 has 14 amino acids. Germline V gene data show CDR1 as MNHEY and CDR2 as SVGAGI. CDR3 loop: CASSGRVLNTEAFF. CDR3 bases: TGTGCCAGCAGTGGGCGAGTACTGAACACTGAAGCTTTCTTT.

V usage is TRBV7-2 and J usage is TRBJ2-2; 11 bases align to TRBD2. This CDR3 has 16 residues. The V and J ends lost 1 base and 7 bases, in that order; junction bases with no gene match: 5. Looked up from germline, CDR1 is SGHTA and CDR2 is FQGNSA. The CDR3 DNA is TGTGCCAGCAGCTTAGGACCTAGCGGGAGGAGCGGGGAGCTGTTTTTT. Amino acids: CASSLGPSGRSGELFF.

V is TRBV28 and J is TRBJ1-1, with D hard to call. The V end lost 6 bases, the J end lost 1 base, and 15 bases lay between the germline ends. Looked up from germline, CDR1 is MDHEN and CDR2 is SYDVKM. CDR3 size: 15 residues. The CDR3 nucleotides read TGTGCCAGCAGCCTAGCGGGAAATCGGAACACTGAAGCTTTCTTT. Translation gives CASSLAGNRNTEAFF.

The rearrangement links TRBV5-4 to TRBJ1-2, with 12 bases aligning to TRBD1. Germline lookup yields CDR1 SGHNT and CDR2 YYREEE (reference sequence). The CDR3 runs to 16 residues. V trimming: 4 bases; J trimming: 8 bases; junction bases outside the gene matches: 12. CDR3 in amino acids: CASSEGDRGLNLGYTF. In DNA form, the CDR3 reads TGTGCCAGCAGCGAGGGGGACAGGGGGCTTAACTTAGGCTACACCTTC.

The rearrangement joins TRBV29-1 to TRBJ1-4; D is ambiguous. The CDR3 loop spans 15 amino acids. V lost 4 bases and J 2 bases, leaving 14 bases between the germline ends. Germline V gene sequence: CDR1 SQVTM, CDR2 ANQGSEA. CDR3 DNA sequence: TGCAGCGTTGGTGCCCAGGCTGGGACTAATGAAAAACTGTTTTTT. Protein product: CSVGAQAGTNEKLFF.

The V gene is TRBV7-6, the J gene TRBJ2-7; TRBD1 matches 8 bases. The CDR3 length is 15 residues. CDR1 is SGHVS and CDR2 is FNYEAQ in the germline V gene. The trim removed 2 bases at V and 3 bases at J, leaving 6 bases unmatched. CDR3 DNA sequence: TGTGCCAGCAGCTTACAACCAGGGGGCGGCTACGAGCAGTACTTC. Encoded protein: CASSLQPGGGYEQYF.

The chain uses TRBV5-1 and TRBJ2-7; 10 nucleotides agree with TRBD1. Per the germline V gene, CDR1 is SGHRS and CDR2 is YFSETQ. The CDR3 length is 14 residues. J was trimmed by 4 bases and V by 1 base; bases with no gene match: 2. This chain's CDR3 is CASSLWTGGYEQYF. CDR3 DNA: TGCGCCAGCAGCTTGTGGACAGGGGGTTACGAGCAGTACTTC.

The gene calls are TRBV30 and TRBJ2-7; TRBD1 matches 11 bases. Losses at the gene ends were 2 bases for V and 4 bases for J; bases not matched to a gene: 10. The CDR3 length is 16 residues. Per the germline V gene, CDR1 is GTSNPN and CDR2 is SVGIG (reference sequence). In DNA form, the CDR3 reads TGTGCCTGGAGTCGGGCGAGGGACAGGGGGAATTACGAGCAGTACTTC. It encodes CAWSRARDRGNYEQYF.

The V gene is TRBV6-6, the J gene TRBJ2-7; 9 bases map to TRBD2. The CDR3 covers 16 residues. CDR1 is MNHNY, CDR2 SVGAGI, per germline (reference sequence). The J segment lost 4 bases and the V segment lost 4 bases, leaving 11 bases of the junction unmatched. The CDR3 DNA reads TGTGCCAGCAGTTGGACTAGCGCCCGCTCCTTATACGAGCAGTACTTC. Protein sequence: CASSWTSARSLYEQYF.

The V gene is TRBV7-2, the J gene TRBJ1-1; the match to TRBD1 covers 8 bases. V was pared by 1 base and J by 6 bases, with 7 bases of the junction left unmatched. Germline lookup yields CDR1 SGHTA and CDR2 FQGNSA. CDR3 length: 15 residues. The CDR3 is CASSLVGTGGPEAFF. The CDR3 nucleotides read TGTGCCAGCAGCTTAGTAGGGACAGGAGGACCTGAAGCTTTCTTT.

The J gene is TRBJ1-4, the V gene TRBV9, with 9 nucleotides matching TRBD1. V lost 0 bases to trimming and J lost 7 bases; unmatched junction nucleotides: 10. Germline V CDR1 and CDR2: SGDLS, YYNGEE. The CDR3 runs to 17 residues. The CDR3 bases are TGTGCCAGCAGCGTAGGAGGTTCGACAGGGGGGGTTGAAAAACTGTTTTTT. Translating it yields CASSVGGSTGGVEKLFF.

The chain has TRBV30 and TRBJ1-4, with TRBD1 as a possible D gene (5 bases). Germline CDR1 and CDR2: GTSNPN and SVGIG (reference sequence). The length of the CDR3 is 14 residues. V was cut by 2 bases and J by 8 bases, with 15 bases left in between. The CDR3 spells CAWSSGEGSEKLFF. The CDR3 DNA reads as TGTGCCTGGAGTTCGGGGGAGGGGAGCGAAAAACTGTTTTTT.

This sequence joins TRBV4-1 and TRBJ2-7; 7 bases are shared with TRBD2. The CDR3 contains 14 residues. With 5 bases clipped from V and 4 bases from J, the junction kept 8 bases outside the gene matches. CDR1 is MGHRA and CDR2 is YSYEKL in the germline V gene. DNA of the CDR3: TGCGCCAGCAGCTTGCGACTAGCTGAATACGAGCAGTACTTC. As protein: CASSLRLAEYEQYF.

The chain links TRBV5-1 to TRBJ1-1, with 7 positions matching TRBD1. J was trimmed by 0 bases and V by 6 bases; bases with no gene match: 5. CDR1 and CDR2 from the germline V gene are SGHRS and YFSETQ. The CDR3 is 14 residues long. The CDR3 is CASNPTGMNTEAFF. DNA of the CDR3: TGCGCCAGCAATCCGACAGGGATGAACACTGAAGCTTTCTTT.

The DNA for the CDR3 is TGTGCCAGCGGTAACAGCGGACCTGGGTTTGGGAACACCTTC. Protein product: CASGNSGPGFGNTF. V gene TRBV6-5 combines with J gene TRBJ1-2; no clear D. The length of the CDR3 is 14 residues. Deletions cut 8 bases from V and 12 bases from J, with 25 bases between. Germline V gives CDR1 MNHEY, CDR2 SVGAGI.

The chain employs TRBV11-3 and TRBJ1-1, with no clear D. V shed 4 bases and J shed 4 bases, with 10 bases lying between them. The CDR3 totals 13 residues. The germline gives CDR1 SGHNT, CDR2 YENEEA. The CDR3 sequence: CASSSTRVTEAFF. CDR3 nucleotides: TGTGCCAGCAGCTCCACACGTGTCACTGAAGCTTTCTTT. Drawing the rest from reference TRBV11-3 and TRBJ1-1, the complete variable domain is EAGVVQSPRYKIIEKKQPVAFWCNPISGHNTLYWYLQNLGQGPELLIRYENEEAVDDSQLPKDRFSAERLKGVDSTLKIQPAELGDSAVYLCASSSTRVTEAFFGQGTRLTVV.

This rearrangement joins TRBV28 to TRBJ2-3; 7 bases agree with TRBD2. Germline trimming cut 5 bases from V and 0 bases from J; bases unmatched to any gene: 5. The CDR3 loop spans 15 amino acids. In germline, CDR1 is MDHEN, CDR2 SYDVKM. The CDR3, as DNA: TGTGCCAGCAGTAACTATAGCGGGAGCACAGATACGCAGTATTTT. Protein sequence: CASSNYSGSTDTQYF.